This passage covers 28 T cell receptor beta chains from one sample sequenced in a study of blood T cell repertoires in COVID-19. Method: immunoSEQ multiplex PCR; TCRdb's copy keeps in-frame clones and lacks some. The sample has under 300,000 clones; around 87% are singletons. Sequencing was done on a sample of peripheral blood. All receptors come from a woman between 65 and 79 years old with active or convalescent COVID-19.

The chain links TRBV2 to TRBJ1-5; 7 bases are shared with TRBD1. The CDR3 spans 15 residues. Trimming cost V 7 bases and J 5 bases; bases outside gene matches: 11. Per the germline V gene, CDR1 is SNHLY and CDR2 is FYNNEI. CDR3 DNA: TGTGCCAGCACCCTCGAGGGACAGCCCTATCAGCCCCAGCATTTT. Its protein product is CASTLEGQPYQPQHF.

This chain links TRBV5-5 with TRBJ2-5; D remains unclear. The germline CDR1 and CDR2 sequences are SGHKS and YYEKEE (reference sequence). V was clipped by 2 bases and J by 5 bases, with 10 bases between them. The CDR3 is 13 amino acids. The CDR3 here is CASSFRTPETQYF. CDR3 nucleotides: TGTGCCAGCAGCTTTAGAACGCCCGAGACCCAGTACTTC. Full variable domain (rest looked up from reference TRBV5-5 and TRBJ2-5): DAGVTQSPTHLIKTRGQQVTLRCSPISGHKSVSWYQQVLGQGPQFIFQYYEKEERGRGNFPDRFSARQFPNYSSELNVNALLLGDSALYLCASSFRTPETQYFGPGTRLLVL.

This chain uses TRBV29-1 with TRBJ1-2, with 9 bases fitting TRBD1. V shed 7 bases, J shed 5 bases, and the junction held 11 bases outside the gene matches. The CDR3 loop spans 14 amino acids. CDR1 is SQVTM, CDR2 ANQGSEA, per germline. The chain's CDR3 is CSGAHRGREYGYTF. The CDR3 DNA follows: TGCAGCGGTGCACACAGGGGGCGGGAATATGGCTACACCTTC.

CDR3 DNA sequence: TGCAGCGTTGAACAGACTCGCGGGGGGGGTACTGAGCAGTTCTTC. This gives the protein CSVEQTRGGGTEQFF. The chain couples TRBV29-1 to TRBJ2-1; 9 bases agree with TRBD2. J gave up 9 bases and V 2 bases, and 11 bases lay outside the gene matches. Germline V gene sequence: CDR1 SQVTM, CDR2 ANQGSEA. This CDR3 region has 15 residues.

V is TRBV5-6 and J is TRBJ1-2; a weak D match, TRBD1 (6 bases). The CDR3 is 14 amino acids. The V gene's germline CDR1 is SGHDT and CDR2 YYEEEE. V lost 3 bases and J lost 5, with 14 bases in between. The CDR3, as DNA: TGTGCCAGCAGCTCTGGACAGAGGACTTATGGCTACACCTTC. Protein product: CASSSGQRTYGYTF.

The chain carries TRBV11-2 and TRBJ1-4; D may be TRBD1 (5 bases). Germline V CDR1 and CDR2: SGHAT, FQNNGV. The CDR3 is made up of 13 amino acids. Between the trimmed V and J ends, which lost 6 bases and 5 bases, there was a span of 10 bases. This CDR3 reads CASRETVNEKLFF. The CDR3 coding sequence is TGTGCCAGCAGGGAGACAGTGAATGAAAAACTGTTTTTT.

The table lists this clone with a count of one. The chain couples TRBV7-2 to TRBJ2-7; D is undetermined. CDR1 is SGHTA and CDR2 is FQGNSA in the germline V gene. The CDR3 is 16 amino acids. The V gene lost 0 bases and the J gene lost 4 bases, with 16 bases spanning the gap. The CDR3 DNA is TGTGCCAGCAGCTTAGCTTCTTTACAGAATGGGTACGAGCAGTACTTC. Translating it yields CASSLASLQNGYEQYF.

This chain uses TRBV24-1 with TRBJ2-2, with TRBD1 matching 9 bases. With 4 bases clipped from V and 1 base from J, the junction kept 3 bases outside the gene matches. This CDR3 has 16 amino acids. CDR1 KGHDR and CDR2 SFDVKD come from the germline V gene. CDR3 loop: CATSDPGQGNTGELFF. The CDR3, as DNA: TGTGCCACCAGTGACCCGGGACAGGGGAACACCGGGGAGCTGTTTTTT.

The rearrangement joins TRBV5-5 to TRBJ1-2, with TRBD1 as a possible D gene (5 bases). The V end lost 0 bases, the J end lost 2 bases, and 11 bases lay between the germline ends. Germline V CDR1 and CDR2: SGHKS, YYEKEE (reference sequence). This CDR3 comprises 15 residues. CDR3 amino acids: CASSLAPTENYGYTF. The CDR3 DNA sequence: TGTGCCAGCAGCTTGGCCCCGACAGAAAACTATGGCTACACCTTC. The full variable domain, its missing parts supplied by reference TRBV5-5 and TRBJ1-2, is DAGVTQSPTHLIKTRGQQVTLRCSPISGHKSVSWYQQVLGQGPQFIFQYYEKEERGRGNFPDRFSARQFPNYSSELNVNALLLGDSALYLCASSLAPTENYGYTFGSGTRLTVV.

CDR3 in amino acids: CASSLRYRDRTGNTIYF. CDR3 nucleotides: TGCGCCAGCAGCTTACGATACCGGGACAGAACTGGAAACACCATATATTTT. The chain has TRBV5-1 and TRBJ1-3; 7 bases align to TRBD1. From germline, CDR1 is SGHRS and CDR2 YFSETQ. CDR3 length: 17 residues. J was trimmed by 2 bases and V by 2 bases; bases with no gene match: 10.

The J gene is TRBJ2-3, the V gene TRBV18; 7 positions match TRBD2. J gave up 2 bases and V 0 bases, and 11 bases lay outside the gene matches. The germline V gene has CDR1 KGHSH and CDR2 LQKENI. The CDR3 has 18 amino acids. CDR3 amino acids: CASSPPSGGAGLTDTQYF. The CDR3 region has the DNA TGTGCCAGCTCACCACCGTCGGGGGGAGCGGGGCTCACAGATACGCAGTATTTT.

V is TRBV15 and J is TRBJ2-3; D is unclear. Germline CDR1 LNHNV, CDR2 YYDKDF (reference sequence). This CDR3 region has 11 residues. Trimming removed 3 bases at V and 6 bases at J, with 4 bases between. CDR3 residues: CATSRRDTQYF. The CDR3 DNA reads TGTGCCACCAGCAGGCGGGATACGCAGTATTTT.

The V call is TRBV3-1 (or the pseudogene TRBV3-2), the J call TRBJ2-5; D may be TRBD1 (6 bases). Germline V lookup: CDR1 LGHDT, CDR2 YNNKEL (reference sequence). V lost 1 base and J 2 bases, leaving 17 bases between the germline ends. The CDR3 is 17 residues long. CDR3 in amino acids: CASSQVRGVRRQETQYF. The CDR3 coding sequence is TGTGCCAGCAGCCAAGTCAGGGGTGTTCGGAGGCAAGAGACCCAGTACTTC.

The chain links TRBV2 to TRBJ1-3; no reliable D call. V lost 10 bases and J 0 bases, leaving 22 bases between the germline ends. The germline V gene has CDR1 SNHLY and CDR2 FYNNEI. This CDR3 has 17 amino acids. The CDR3, as DNA: TGTGCCACCAGGAGGCAGCAACCCTTGAACTCTGGAAACACCATATATTTT. It encodes CATRRQQPLNSGNTIYF.

To note about this clone: At the DNA level, this CDR3 is encoded by other sequences in the same sample as well. This chain connects TRBV18 to TRBJ2-2; D remains unclear. The CDR3 has 13 residues. Germline CDR1 is KGHSH and CDR2 is LQKENI. V lost 3 bases and J 5 bases, leaving 7 bases between the germline ends. The CDR3: CASSPGATGELFF. As DNA, the CDR3 is TGTGCCAGCTCACCTGGAGCAACCGGGGAGCTGTTTTTT.

This clone occurred a few times. This sequence joins TRBV4-2 and TRBJ1-6, with D hard to call. The ends were cut back, 1 base at V and 8 bases at J, with 12 bases in the middle. Germline-derived CDR1 and CDR2 are LGHNA and YNFKEQ. The CDR3 totals 15 residues. The CDR3 DNA reads as TGTGCCAGCAGCCAAGGTGTCGCGGTGGATTCACCCCTCCACTTT. It codes for CASSQGVAVDSPLHF.

This chain links TRBV7-6 with TRBJ2-2; TRBD1 is a possible D gene (6 bases). V lost 5 bases, J lost 2 bases, and 12 bases lay in between. The CDR3 spans 15 residues. Germline CDR1 reads SGHVS; CDR2 reads FNYEAQ. The CDR3 loop is CASSRGTPNTGELFF. The CDR3 DNA is TGTGCCAGCAGCCGAGGGACACCTAACACCGGGGAGCTGTTTTTT.

The gene calls are TRBV28 and TRBJ1-5; unclear D gene. From germline, CDR1 is MDHEN and CDR2 SYDVKM. Between the trimmed V and J ends, which lost 6 bases and 2 bases, there was a span of 11 bases. This CDR3 contains 14 residues. CDR3 sequence: CASRVLQGNQPQHF. For the CDR3, the DNA is TGTGCCAGCAGGGTCCTTCAGGGCAATCAGCCCCAGCATTTT.

The rearrangement links TRBV19 to TRBJ2-1; 7 bases align to TRBD2. Germline CDR1 is LNHDA and CDR2 is SQIVND (reference sequence). The CDR3 covers 14 residues. Trimming cost V 0 bases and J 7 bases; bases outside gene matches: 3. The CDR3, as DNA: TGTGCCAGTAGTATAGATTTGGGAGGGAATGAGCAGTTCTTC. It is translated as CASSIDLGGNEQFF.

The V and J genes are TRBV5-6 and TRBJ1-1, with D hard to call. The CDR3 runs 11 residues. Trimming cost V 4 bases and J 6 bases, with 7 bases left between them. Germline-derived CDR1 and CDR2 are SGHDT and YYEEEE. CDR3 sequence reads: CASSQAAEAFF. DNA for the CDR3: TGTGCCAGCAGCCAGGCAGCTGAAGCTTTCTTT.

A single count supports this clone. The rearrangement links TRBV10-2 to TRBJ1-5; D is possibly TRBD1 (6 bases). V was cut by 6 bases and J by 3 bases, with 9 bases left in between. Germline values: CDR1 WSHSY, CDR2 SAAADI. The CDR3 covers 13 residues. In DNA, the CDR3 is TGCGCCAGCAGACAGGGCCCCAATCAGCCCCAGCATTTT. Its translation: CASRQGPNQPQHF.

The chain has TRBV10-1 and TRBJ1-4, with 9 bases that match TRBD1. The CDR3 covers 15 residues. Trimming cost V 6 bases and J 8 bases; bases outside gene matches: 10. Germline CDR1 WNHNN, CDR2 SYGVQD (reference sequence). CDR3 DNA: TGCGCCAGCAGCCTCGGGGGAACAGGGGGCGAAAAACTGTTTTTT. This encodes CASSLGGTGGEKLFF.

The chain combines TRBV3-1 (or the pseudogene TRBV3-2) with TRBJ2-1; 10 bases match TRBD1. Unmatched junction bases numbered 3, after V lost 6 bases and J lost 1 base. The CDR3 consists of 15 residues. Germline CDR1 reads LGHDT; CDR2 reads YNNKEL (reference sequence). The CDR3 coding sequence is TGTGCCAGCAGACCGGGACAGGGGTCCTACAATGAGCAGTTCTTC. Translating it yields CASRPGQGSYNEQFF.

The chain links TRBV7-2 to TRBJ2-7; TRBD1 agrees at 8 bases. CDR3 length equals 13 residues. In germline, CDR1 is SGHTA, CDR2 FQGNSA. After removal of 8 bases from V and 3 bases from J, the junction contained 6 bases not matched to a gene. CDR3 sequence (DNA): TGTGCCAGCGGTAAACAGGGGGGCTACGAGCAGTACTTC. Protein: CASGKQGGYEQYF.

J is TRBJ2-1 and V is TRBV13, with TRBD2 as a possible D gene (7 bases). Germline lookup yields CDR1 PRHDT and CDR2 FYEKMQ (reference sequence). Trimming pared 1 base from V and 3 bases from J, leaving 10 bases between. The CDR3 has 15 amino acids. This CDR3 is CASSLEGGLYNEQFF. The CDR3 DNA reads TGTGCCAGCAGCTTAGAGGGGGGGCTCTACAATGAGCAGTTCTTC.

The chain employs TRBV5-1 and TRBJ2-3; 8 bases fit TRBD2. Germline lookup yields CDR1 SGHRS and CDR2 YFSETQ. Trimming at V came to 0 bases and at J to 2 bases, leaving 5 bases not matched to a gene. CDR3 size: 16 residues. CDR3 sequence: CASSLDLAGSTDTQYF. The CDR3 DNA reads as TGCGCCAGCAGCTTGGATCTAGCGGGTTCCACAGATACGCAGTATTTT.

This chain links TRBV7-8 with TRBJ1-2; D ambiguous. Trimming removed 5 bases at V and 2 bases at J, with 9 bases between. CDR3 length equals 13 residues. Germline V lookup: CDR1 SGHVS, CDR2 FQNEAQ. CDR3 sequence: CASSPRGNYGYTF. CDR3 coding DNA: TGTGCCAGCAGCCCCCGCGGGAACTATGGCTACACCTTC.

The gene calls are TRBV19 and TRBJ2-4; D is possibly TRBD2 (5 bases). Germline-derived CDR1 and CDR2 are LNHDA and SQIVND (reference sequence). This CDR3 is 11 amino acids long. This chain's CDR3 is CGTGAKNIQYF. The CDR3 DNA reads TGTGGGACGGGGGCCAAAAACATTCAGTACTTC.